This T cell receptor beta chain was sequenced in a study of T cell responses to AZD1222 COVID-19 vaccine (dated by TCRdb to about 2021). As for the study more broadly: A total of about 230 trial participants underwent TCR sequencing, of whom roughly 210 received two doses of AZD1222 and about 25 received two doses of the MenACWY control vaccine. Enrollment into the trials was organized by age into subgroups of 18-55, 56-69 and 70-plus years, and those subgroups contained roughly 150, 30 and 60 TCR-sequenced participants, respectively.

Note on this clone: Its binding antigen is unknown. Relative to the germline gene, one junction end is altered; a read error may explain this.

Study-level results and caveats: The 56-69-year group was small, and its depth increase did not reach significance, likely because of low power. After two AZD1222 doses, spike-specific TCR breadth and depth were significantly higher than at day 0 and than in MenACWY recipients. No day 14 peak-response samples were available, so repertoires were characterized only after the peak T cell response. Conclusions about previously exposed vaccinees are limited, since just 6 or 7 AZD1222 recipients were seropositive for SARS-CoV-2 at baseline. The vaccine-associated CD4 TCRs covered the entire spike protein, and the dominant responses fell in regions 160-218 and 743-854. Reportedly, close to half of the unique spike-specific TCRs recognized epitopes lying outside the regions that are mutated in the B.1.351 and B.1.1.7 variants. Participants were mostly white British, with more females than males. The authors suggested clonal diversity may have been underestimated.

In light of the paper, this sample's time point label describes: about 28 days (+/-7) after the second vaccine dose. AZD1222 recipients whose second dose came at about 4 weeks and those whose second dose came at about 12 weeks were combined into one group, since spike-specific TCR depth and breadth did not differ between the two schedules. The vaccinee samples were drawn from two UK trials, COV001 and COV002, one of which was a single-blind randomized controlled phase 2/3 trial testing AZD1222 (ChAdOx1 nCoV-19) in healthy adults. Trial participant PBMC samples were collected at day 0 and day 28 after the second dose for TCRbeta chain sequencing. The CDR3 regions of human TCRbeta chains were analyzed by immunosequencing. In the source study's methods: TCRs in the repertoires were matched against a reference library of SARS-CoV-2-specific TCRs that had been generated with the MIRA antigen-specificity platform. Breadth was defined as the fraction of unique TCRs that were SARS-CoV-2-associated, and depth was defined as the fraction of total T cells that were SARS-CoV-2-associated. Using the MIRA data, every spike-specific TCR was mapped to the spike region that the TCR reacted to and assigned to either a CD4 or a CD8 class. Log10-transformed breadth and depth values were compared by one-way ANOVA with Sidak's multiple comparisons tests. In its TCRdb copy, this immuneACCESS table keeps in-frame sequences only and misses some clones. Where compared with another copy, unresolved V genes explain less than half of these, and the others have no known cause. V and J calls and clone size are as listed in that table; D and trimming were resolved from the DNA. Counted in this sample were 250,000 to 300,000 clones; around 93% of them appeared once. The top ten hold less than 0.6% of the sample.

The origin of this receptor is an adult who received the AZD1222 COVID-19 vaccine. This sample comprised peripheral blood, obtained 28 days after the second AZD1222 dose.

The nucleotides are TGTGCCACCAGCAGGGCCCCTGCGGGGACTAGCCAACAGACCCAGTACTTC. This yields the protein CATSRAPAGTSQQTQYF. The rearrangement joined TRBV15 to TRBJ2-5; 9 bases in between match TRBD2. The germline V gene (reference sequence) yields LNHNV for CDR1 and YYDKDF for CDR2. The CDR3 runs 17 residues from the cysteine to the phenylalanine. The sequence is cut down to CDR3 DNA, 51 bases in frame from base 1. With the rest looked up from the reference TRBV15 and TRBJ2-5 genes rather than sequenced, the full variable domain is DAMVIQNPRYQVTQFGKPVTLSCSQTLNHNVMYWYQQKSSQAPKLLFHYYDKDFNNEADTPDNFQSRRPNTSFCFLDIRSPGLGDTAMYLCATSRAPAGTSQQTQYFGPGTRLLVL.